The rows below give T cell receptor beta chains drawn from one sample of a study of CD8 T cells in Susac syndrome. TCRdb re-called the immunoSEQ multiplex PCR reads with MiXCR, one entry per CDR3 protein. The table records about 300,000 distinct CDR3 sequences, just over 90% of them present only once. The sequencing input was CD4+ T cells from PBMCs. The receptors were gathered from a human donor with multiple sclerosis. CDR3s include the opening cysteine and the closing phenylalanine or tryptophan. The order of the fields is CDR3 DNA, CDR3 protein, V gene, D gene, J gene. D genes are given only for firm matches.

TGCGCCAGCAGTCAACCGCTTAAGGACAGGGAAGACGGTACAACTGAAGCTTTCTTT	CASSQPLKDREDGTTEAFF	TRBV23-1	TRBD1	TRBJ1-1
TGTGCCAGCAGTTTCTCCCACCAAGAGACCCAGTACTTC	CASSFSHQETQYF	TRBV7-8	-	TRBJ2-5
TGCAGTGCTAGAGGGTGGTCGAACACCGGGGAGCTGTTTTTT	CSARGWSNTGELFF	TRBV20-1	-	TRBJ2-2
TGTGCCTGGAGGAAGGCGGGAGCGGATGAGCAGTTCTTC	CAWRKAGADEQFF	TRBV30	TRBD2	TRBJ2-1
TGTGCCAGCAGCCCCAGGGACAGATCCACAGATACGCAGTATTTT	CASSPRDRSTDTQYF	TRBV7-9	TRBD1	TRBJ2-3
TGTGCCAGTAGTATTGGTCTAGCGGGAGACGGTACATTTGAGCAGTTCTTC	CASSIGLAGDGTFEQFF	TRBV19	TRBD2	TRBJ2-1
TGTGCCAGCGCCGCTGGGGGAGAGACCCAGTACTTC	CASAAGGETQYF	TRBV2	-	TRBJ2-5
TGTGCCAGTACGAAAGACAGGGTGTCCGACGAGCAGTACTTC	CASTKDRVSDEQYF	TRBV19	TRBD1	TRBJ2-7
TGTGCCAGCACCCCCGGGACTAGCTCCTACGAGCAGTACTTC	CASTPGTSSYEQYF	TRBV12-3/TRBV12-4	TRBD2	TRBJ2-7
TGCGCCAGCAGCCGAACGACAAGGGGCAATGAGCAGTTCTTC	CASSRTTRGNEQFF	TRBV5-1	-	TRBJ2-1
TGTGCCAGCAGCTCCCGGAGGGCCGGGGAGACCCAGTACTTC	CASSSRRAGETQYF	TRBV7-2	-	TRBJ2-5
TGTGCCAGCAGCCCCGAGCTTCGGGCGTCCGGGGACTACACCTTC	CASSPELRASGDYTF	TRBV7-9	-	TRBJ1-2
TGTGCCAGCAGTGAGTTGCAGGGTAAGAATCAGCCCCAGCATTTT	CASSELQGKNQPQHF	TRBV6-1	-	TRBJ1-5
TGTGCCAGCAGCTTAGTAGGTATCGAAACCTACGAGCAGTACTTC	CASSLVGIETYEQYF	TRBV11-2	-	TRBJ2-7
TGTGCCAGCAGCTTAGTCGTTCGGACCGAGCAGTACTTC	CASSLVVRTEQYF	TRBV11-2	-	TRBJ2-7
TGTGCCAGTAGTATTTTCGGGAGATCTGGAAACACCATATATTTT	CASSIFGRSGNTIYF	TRBV19	-	TRBJ1-3
TGCGCCAGCAGCCAAGACCCAGGATCGAATGAGCAGTTCTTC	CASSQDPGSNEQFF	TRBV4-3	-	TRBJ2-1
TGTGCCAGCAGCGGTACAGCCTATAATTCACCCCTCCACTTT	CASSGTAYNSPLHF	TRBV7-9	-	TRBJ1-6
TGTGCCAGCAGTGATGAGGGACTAGCAGACAATGAGCAGTTCTTC	CASSDEGLADNEQFF	TRBV2	TRBD2	TRBJ2-1
TGTGCCAGCAGCCATGGGACCCATGGCTACACCTTC	CASSHGTHGYTF	TRBV25-1	-	TRBJ1-2